The rows below give T cell receptor beta chains drawn from one sample of a study of brain T cells in children with intractable seizures. Profiling relied on immunoSEQ multiplex PCR, and the TCRdb table lists in-frame clones only, not all of them. Here the sample spans 110,000 or so clones, 94% being singletons. The sequenced sample was peripheral blood, obtained at surgery. The receptors were gathered from a boy under three years old with hemimegalencephaly and intractable seizures. Both conserved end residues are part of each CDR3. A D gene is named only where the DNA matches it firmly. Not every row has a clone size; where given, it reads once, few, many or a size class.

len,d_gene,abundance,j_gene,v_gene,CDR3aa,CDR3nt
15,.,.,TRBJ1-1,TRBV4-3,CASSRYDSPNTEAFF,TGCGCCAGCAGCCGGTACGACAGCCCTAACACTGAAGCTTTCTTT
15,.,.,TRBJ2-3,TRBV28,CASSGPVARTDTQYF,TGTGCCAGCAGCGGGCCCGTCGCCCGCACAGATACGCAGTATTTT
15,.,.,TRBJ1-3,TRBV6-5,CASSYVGREGNTIYF,TGTGCCAGCAGTTACGTCGGCAGGGAAGGAAACACCATATATTTT
17,.,.,TRBJ1-4,TRBV11-2,CASSLYGTEATNEKLFF,TGTGCCAGCAGCTTATATGGGACGGAGGCAACTAATGAAAAACTGTTTTTT
16,.,.,TRBJ2-7,TRBV6-6,CASSRISGIPSYEQYF,TGTGCCAGCAGTCGAATTTCAGGGATCCCCTCCTACGAGCAGTACTTC
13,.,.,TRBJ2-7,TRBV2,CASSGGPYYEQYF,TGTGCCAGCAGTGGAGGCCCCTACTACGAGCAGTACTTC
16,.,few,TRBJ2-3,TRBV4-3,CASSQEWGTGTDTQYF,TGCGCCAGCAGCCAAGAATGGGGAACGGGCACAGATACGCAGTATTTT
15,.,.,TRBJ2-7,TRBV4-2,CASSREAGSVYEQYF,TGTGCCAGCAGCCGAGAGGCGGGAAGTGTTTACGAGCAGTACTTC
12,.,medium-sized,TRBJ1-5,TRBV12-3/TRBV12-4,CASRAPPGPQHF,TGTGCCAGCAGGGCCCCCCCGGGGCCCCAGCATTTT
15,TRBD1,.,TRBJ1-5,TRBV27,CASSRDRGIGQPQHF,TGTGCCAGCAGCCGGGACAGGGGTATAGGTCAGCCCCAGCATTTT
13,.,.,TRBJ1-2,TRBV27,CASSLSFPGGYTF,TGTGCCAGCAGTTTATCCTTCCCGGGGGGCTACACCTTC
16,.,.,TRBJ1-1,TRBV19,CASHITNPRADTEAFF,TGTGCCAGTCACATAACCAACCCCAGGGCCGACACTGAAGCTTTCTTT
18,.,.,TRBJ1-3,TRBV4-3,CASSPDWQGRSSGNTIYF,TGCGCCAGCAGCCCAGACTGGCAGGGGCGAAGCTCTGGAAACACCATATATTTT
15,.,few,TRBJ1-3,TRBV5-1,CASSPGPASGNTIYF,TGCGCCAGCAGCCCGGGACCGGCCTCTGGAAACACCATATATTTT
13,.,.,TRBJ2-7,TRBV7-8,CASSPRLGHEQYF,TGTGCCAGCAGCCCGAGGCTAGGCCACGAGCAGTACTTC
14,TRBD1,.,TRBJ1-5,TRBV10-3,CAISAGTGNQPQHF,TGTGCCATCAGCGCCGGGACAGGGAATCAGCCCCAGCATTTT
16,.,few,TRBJ2-7,TRBV6-2/TRBV6-3,CASSPARQEPIHEQYF,TGTGCCAGCAGCCCCGCGCGACAGGAACCTATCCACGAGCAGTACTTC
16,TRBD2,.,TRBJ2-7,TRBV5-1,CASSLGSVAGSYEQYF,TGCGCCAGCAGCTTGGGTTCGGTAGCGGGCTCCTACGAGCAGTACTTC
19,.,.,TRBJ2-3,TRBV4-3,CASSQDWWHGGGITDTQYF,TGCGCCAGCAGCCAAGATTGGTGGCACGGAGGGGGAATCACAGATACGCAGTATTTT
15,TRBD2,once,TRBJ2-7,TRBV4-2,CASSPAGAGPYEQYF,TGTGCCAGCAGCCCAGCGGGAGCTGGACCCTACGAGCAGTACTTC
15,TRBD1,.,TRBJ1-5,TRBV30,CAWSARGRSNQPQHF,TGTGCCTGGAGTGCCAGGGGGCGAAGCAATCAGCCCCAGCATTTT
17,TRBD2,.,TRBJ2-5,TRBV5-1,CASSLGVLAGRQETQYF,TGCGCCAGCAGCTTGGGCGTCCTAGCGGGCCGCCAAGAGACCCAGTACTTC
17,TRBD2,.,TRBJ2-1,TRBV7-3,CASSLTHLAGVRNEQFF,TGTGCCAGCAGCTTAACCCACCTAGCGGGAGTCCGGAATGAGCAGTTCTTC
13,.,.,TRBJ2-7,TRBV29-1,CSVVRGGVDEQYF,TGCAGCGTCGTTAGGGGAGGAGTGGACGAGCAGTACTTC
13,TRBD2,.,TRBJ2-7,TRBV6-2/TRBV6-3,CASSSGIPYEQYF,TGTGCCAGCAGTAGCGGGATTCCCTACGAGCAGTACTTC
16,TRBD2,once,TRBJ2-5,TRBV11-2,CASTRTSGSPQETQYF,TGTGCCAGCACCCGGACTAGCGGGAGTCCTCAAGAGACCCAGTACTTC
14,TRBD1,.,TRBJ1-3,TRBV7-9,CASSLRDREATIYF,TGTGCCAGCAGCTTAAGGGACAGGGAGGCCACCATATATTTT
15,TRBD1,.,TRBJ2-7,TRBV27,CASSLTGTGVYEQYF,TGTGCCAGCAGTTTAACCGGGACAGGGGTCTACGAGCAGTACTTC
11,.,.,TRBJ2-5,TRBV5-4,CASSLDGTQYF,TGTGCCAGCAGCTTAGACGGCACCCAGTACTTC
13,.,.,TRBJ2-5,TRBV9,CASSPDRSGTQYF,TGTGCCAGCAGCCCCGATCGGTCCGGGACCCAGTACTTC
11,.,once,TRBJ2-7,TRBV29-1,CSVTEGYEQYF,TGCAGCGTCACCGAGGGGTACGAGCAGTACTTC
16,.,.,TRBJ2-2,TRBV6-2/TRBV6-3,CASSPHGVVGTGELFF,TGTGCCAGCAGTCCACACGGGGTAGTGGGGACCGGGGAGCTGTTTTTT
14,.,.,TRBJ2-7,TRBV7-8,CASSYSGPVYEQYF,TGTGCCAGCAGCTATAGCGGCCCTGTCTACGAGCAGTACTTC
13,.,.,TRBJ1-1,TRBV15,CATSRGRYTEAFF,TGTGCCACCAGCAGGGGGCGGTACACTGAAGCTTTCTTT
16,TRBD1,.,TRBJ1-1,TRBV19,CASSMTGAKRNTEAFF,TGTGCCAGTAGTATGACAGGGGCCAAAAGGAACACTGAAGCTTTCTTT